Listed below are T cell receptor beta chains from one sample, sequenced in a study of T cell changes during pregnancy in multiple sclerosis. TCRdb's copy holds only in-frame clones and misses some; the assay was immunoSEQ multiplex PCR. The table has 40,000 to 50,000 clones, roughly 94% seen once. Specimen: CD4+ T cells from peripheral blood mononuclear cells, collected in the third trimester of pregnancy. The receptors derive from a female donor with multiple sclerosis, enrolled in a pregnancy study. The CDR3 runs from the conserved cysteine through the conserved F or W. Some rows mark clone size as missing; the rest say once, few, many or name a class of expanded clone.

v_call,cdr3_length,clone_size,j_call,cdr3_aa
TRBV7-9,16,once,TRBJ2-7,CASSLARDRGSYEQYF
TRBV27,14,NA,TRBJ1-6,CASSEGVQNSPLHF
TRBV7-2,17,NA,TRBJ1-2,CASSSQGAGPPNYGYTF
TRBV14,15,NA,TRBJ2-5,CASSQGWGPSETQYF
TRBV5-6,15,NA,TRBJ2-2,CASSRGGPNTGELFF
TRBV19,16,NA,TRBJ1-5,CASSRIRTASNQPQHF
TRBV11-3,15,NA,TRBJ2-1,CASSLADRGPNEQFF
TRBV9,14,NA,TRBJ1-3,CASSGDSAGNTIYF
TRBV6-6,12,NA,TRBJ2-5,CASSSVQETQYF
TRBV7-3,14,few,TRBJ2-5,CASSLGGGRETQYF
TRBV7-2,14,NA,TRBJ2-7,CASSQTSPSYEQYF
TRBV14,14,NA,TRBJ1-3,CASSQVGGWNTIYF
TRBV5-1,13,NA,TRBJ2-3,CASSLRGPDTQYF
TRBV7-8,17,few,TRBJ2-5,CASSLPLGGRQKETQYF
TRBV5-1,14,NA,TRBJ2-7,CASSPGGPNYEQYF
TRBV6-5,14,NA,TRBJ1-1,CASSYLDSREGAFF
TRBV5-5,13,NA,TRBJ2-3,CASLVSGTDTQYF
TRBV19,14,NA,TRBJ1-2,CASSVGQAREGYTF
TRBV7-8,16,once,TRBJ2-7,CASSLGYRSSSYEQYF
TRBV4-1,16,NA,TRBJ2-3,CASSQGAAGGLDTQYF
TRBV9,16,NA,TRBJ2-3,CASSITGDRATDTQYF
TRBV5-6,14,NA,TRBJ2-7,CASRSGHTTYEQYF
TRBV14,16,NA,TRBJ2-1,CASSPVGQAYYNEQFF
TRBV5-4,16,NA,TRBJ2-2,CASSLEGRGWSGELFF
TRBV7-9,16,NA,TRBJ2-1,CASSTFGGRAGNEQFF
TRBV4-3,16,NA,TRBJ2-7,CASSQEARGVSYEQYF
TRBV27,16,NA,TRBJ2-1,CASSLSELRSYNEQFF
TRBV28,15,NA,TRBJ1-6,CASRDTGRGNSPLHF
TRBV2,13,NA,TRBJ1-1,CATAFNRATEAFF
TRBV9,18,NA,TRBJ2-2,CASSVKPLGRVSTGELFF
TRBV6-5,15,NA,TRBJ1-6,CASSNPGRGDSPLHF
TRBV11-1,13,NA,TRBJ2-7,CASSSGFSYEQYF
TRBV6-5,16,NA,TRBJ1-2,CASSYSTGRGRNGYTF
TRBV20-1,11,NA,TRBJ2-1,CVTGTHNEQFF
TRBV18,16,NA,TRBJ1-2,CASSPLSRTAYYGYTF
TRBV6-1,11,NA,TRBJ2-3,CASSGDRPQYF